This is a list of T cell receptor beta chains from one sample in a study of OX40 agonist ivuxolimab in advanced cancers. Data came from immunoSEQ multiplex PCR; TCRdb stores just in-frame clones and leaves some out. This sample has about 95,000 clones; 70% to 85% occur once, and the top ten carry 3.5% to 4%. Specimen: CD4+ or CD8+ T cells sorted from blood, collected in a trial of the OX40 agonist ivuxolimab. All receptors derive from an adult with an advanced solid tumor such as melanoma, head and neck, liver or kidney cancer. Both conserved end residues are trimmed from each CDR3.

TRBJ2-7 TRBV27 ASSWDSSYEQY
TRBJ1-2 TRBV19 ASRLPGASYGYT
TRBJ2-7 TRBV14 ASSQEWQGGQY
TRBJ2-5 TRBV7-9 ASSLRGEGETQY
TRBJ1-5 TRBV19 ATHRGGNQPQH
TRBJ2-7 TRBV25-1 ASSEGSLEQY
TRBJ1-3 TRBV5-1 ASSLQGARTGNTIY
TRBJ1-4 TRBV6-1 ASSGTATNEKLF
TRBJ2-5 TRBV5-4 ASSSTKDRHQETQY
TRBJ2-2 TRBV7-9 ASRQTGNTPNTGELF
TRBJ2-7 TRBV7-8 ASSLSASGSYEQY
TRBJ2-7 TRBV5-4 ASSLRMASGGIYEQY
TRBJ2-1 TRBV6-4 ASSDTESGLLNNEQF
TRBJ1-2 TRBV6-6 ASSYGKTTYGYT
TRBJ2-7 TRBV28 ASRTYLAPYEQY
TRBJ2-1 TRBV7-8 ASSSLRAEQF
TRBJ2-1 TRBV21-1 ASSKVPKIFPTGGVYNEQF
TRBJ1-4 TRBV5-8 ASSLRGGAAKLF
TRBJ2-7 TRBV19 ASSPSPSYEQY
TRBJ1-4 TRBV5-1 ASSLGGVGHEKLF
TRBJ2-3 TRBV21-1 ASSKGTTDTQY
TRBJ2-1 TRBV5-6 ASSLPYRGQDNEQF
TRBJ2-1 TRBV30 SGTSGYNEQF
TRBJ2-1 TRBV7-3 ASSLDSYEQF
TRBJ2-4 TRBV14 ASSQGRWDLASVY
TRBJ1-5 TRBV6-6 ASSWPNQPQH
TRBJ1-4 TRBV28 ASSKNEKLF
TRBJ2-5 TRBV11-3 ASSLEGWLETQY
TRBJ2-7 TRBV28 ASSLYLAGGSYEQY
TRBJ2-7 TRBV4-1 ASWDRAYEQY
TRBJ2-5 TRBV5-1 ASSWGQETQY
TRBJ2-3 TRBV7-2 ASSFEGGQTGTQY
TRBJ2-1 TRBV9 ASSLEFNNEQF
TRBJ1-4 TRBV19 ASSRGLAEKLF
TRBJ1-5 TRBV4-3 ASSQEKSQPQH
TRBJ2-2 TRBV6-5 ASTTEITGELF
TRBJ1-1 TRBV12-1 ASSWKAKNTEAF
TRBJ1-1 TRBV18 ASSPRDIAEAF
TRBJ1-4 TRBV21-1 ARLMGGTNEKLF
TRBJ2-5 TRBV28 ASSTMGRVSGEQY
TRBJ2-1 TRBV5-6 ASSWTSELGEQF
TRBJ2-7 TRBV7-2 ASSLAGLSYEQY
TRBJ2-5 TRBV19 ASSIAPYETQY
TRBJ2-2 TRBV9 ASSLQDPDTGELF
TRBJ1-1 TRBV18 ASSPDRGRDTEAF
TRBJ1-4 TRBV15 ATSRAGGQGEKLF
TRBJ1-3 TRBV7-9 ASSYAGNTIY
TRBJ2-7 TRBV7-2 ASSPLPSQAEQY
TRBJ2-1 TRBV28 ASSSRGEQF
TRBJ1-5 TRBV7-9 ASSGTGAQPQH
TRBJ2-1 TRBV15 ATSRGSDPASNEQF
TRBJ2-1 TRBV11-2 ASSLMQGGLGEQF
TRBJ2-5 TRBV7-2 ASSLGGSVRETQY
TRBJ2-2 TRBV5-1 ASSTRRGGRTGELF
TRBJ2-7 TRBV5-1 ASSLGLRGQGEQY